This TCR beta chain was sequenced in a study of blood T cell repertoires in COVID-19. At the level of the study: PBMCs, B-cell-depleted T cells, or T cells provided the cDNA or gDNA that made up the material.

The CDR3 covers 14 residues. Germline assignment: CDR1 SGHRS and CDR2 YFSETQ. V was trimmed by 0 bases and J by 6 bases, leaving 13 bases between them. Sequenced by immunoSEQ multiplex PCR; TCRdb stores in-frame clones only, minus some. The sample yields approximately 210,000 clones, around 90% seen once. The source is a young man with acute or convalescent COVID-19. The sequencing input was peripheral blood. V is TRBV5-1 and J is TRBJ2-7; D gene ambiguous. This chain's CDR3 is CASSLGHHLAEQYF. The CDR3, as DNA: TGCGCCAGCAGCTTGGGACATCATCTGGCCGAGCAGTACTTC.